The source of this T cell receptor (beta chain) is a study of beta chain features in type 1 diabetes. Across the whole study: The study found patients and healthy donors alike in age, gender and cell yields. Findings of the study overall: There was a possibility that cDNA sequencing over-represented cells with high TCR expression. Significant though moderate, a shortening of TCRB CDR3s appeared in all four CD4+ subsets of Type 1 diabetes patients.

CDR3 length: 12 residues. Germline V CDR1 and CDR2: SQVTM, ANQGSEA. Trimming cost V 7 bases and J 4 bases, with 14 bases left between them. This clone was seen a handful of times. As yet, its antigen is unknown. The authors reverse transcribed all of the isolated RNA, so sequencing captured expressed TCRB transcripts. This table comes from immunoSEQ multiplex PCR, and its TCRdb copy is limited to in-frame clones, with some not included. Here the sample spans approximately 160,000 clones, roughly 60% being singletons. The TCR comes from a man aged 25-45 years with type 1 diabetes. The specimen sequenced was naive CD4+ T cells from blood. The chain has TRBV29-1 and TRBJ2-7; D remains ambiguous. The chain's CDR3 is CSGLLGSYEQYF. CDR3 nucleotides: TGCAGCGGTTTGTTAGGGTCGTACGAGCAGTACTTC.